This T cell receptor beta chain was sequenced for a study of technical replicates of blood from a handful of donors. Trimming took 2 bases from V and 1 from J, leaving 12 bases between them. In germline, CDR1 is MDHEN, CDR2 SYDVKM. CDR3 length: 17 residues. Generated by immunoSEQ multiplex PCR, the TCRdb table keeps only in-frame clones and is missing some. The sample holds approximately 94,000 clones, roughly 95% seen once. This chain links TRBV28 with TRBJ2-6, with D tentatively TRBD2 (6 bases). The source of this sequence is a human donor in good health. The sample was T cells isolated from PBMCs. The CDR3, as DNA: TGTGCCAGCAGTTTAGTGGGACTTCATTCTGGGGCCAACGTCCTGACTTTC. Protein: CASSLVGLHSGANVLTF.